The sequence of this T cell receptor (beta chain) was determined in a study of blood T cell repertoires in COVID-19. Study overall: Samples came from the United States, Italy and Spain, spanning acute and convalescent COVID-19. Sample material is recorded as cDNA or gDNA derived from T cells, B-cell-depleted T cells, or PBMCs.

Authors' analysis steps: From reference gene primer amplification, estimates of nucleated cell counts were derived. Clones were read by immunoSEQ multiplex PCR, and TCRdb kept only the in-frame ones, dropping some. The DNA was the basis for D and trimming; V, J and clone size are from that table. The sample has 200,000 or so clones, 81% seen once. Germline CDR1 is SGHTA and CDR2 is FQGNSA. The CDR3 consists of 15 residues. V dropped 3 bases and J dropped 1 base, with 12 bases sitting between them. The sample was peripheral blood. The chain recombines TRBV7-2 with TRBJ1-2; D may be TRBD1 (6 bases). This TCR was recovered from an elderly woman with COVID-19, enrolled during active disease. Here the CDR3 DNA reads TGTGCCAGCAGCTTGCGGACAGATTTTAACTATGGCTACACCTTC. Translated, it gives CASSLRTDFNYGYTF.